This TCR beta chain was profiled in a study of cytomegalovirus exposure and HLA in healthy donors. The PCR contained 60 Vbeta and 13 Jbeta primers. Only in-frame clones appear in the TCRdb table, and some are missing; sequencing was by immunoSEQ multiplex PCR. The sample carries 55,000 to 80,000 clones, roughly 76% recorded once. Trimming removed 2 bases at V and 2 bases at J, with 17 bases between. The CDR3 is made up of 17 amino acids. Germline CDR1 SNHLY, CDR2 FYNNEI. In this sample, this clone turned up a few times. This clonotype was obtained from a man between 60 and 75 years old in good health and CMV-seropositive. The chain has TRBV2 and TRBJ2-3; D not resolved. The sample taken for sequencing was PBMCs. The CDR3 DNA follows: TGTGCCAGCAGTGAACCCGCCCTAGGCGTCGTCACAGATACGCAGTATTTT. Translated, it gives CASSEPALGVVTDTQYF.